This passage covers 9 T cell receptor beta chains from one sample sequenced in a study of T-cell memory formation after mild COVID-19. Each CDR3 protein gets one entry after TCRdb re-called the 5' RACE reads with MiXCR. The sample includes hundreds of thousands of distinct CDR3 sequences, roughly 22% of them seen just once. The sequenced sample was PBMCs or a T cell subset sorted from them (not recorded which). Receptors were obtained from an adult woman who had mild COVID-19 (a few samples of this study predate the infection). Cell type and time point are not known.

This clonotype occurred a few times. The chain couples TRBV5-1 to TRBJ2-3, with 12 bases fitting TRBD2. V trimming: 4 bases; J trimming: 0 bases; junction bases outside the gene matches: 6. Germline V gene lookup returns CDR1 SGHRS and CDR2 YFSETQ. CDR3 length: 17 amino acids. The CDR3 DNA follows: TGCGCCAGCAGCCCTAGCGGACTAGCGGGGAGCACAGATACGCAGTATTTT. The encoded protein is CASSPSGLAGSTDTQYF. The full variable domain, rest sourced from reference TRBV5-1 and TRBJ2-3, is KAGVTQTPRYLIKTRGQQVTLSCSPISGHRSVSWYQQTPGQGLQFLFEYFSETQRNKGNFPGRFSGRQFSNSRSEMNVSTLELGDSALYLCASSPSGLAGSTDTQYFGPGTRLTVL.

The J gene is TRBJ2-5, the V gene TRBV19, with D tentatively TRBD2 (6 bases). V gave up 5 bases and J gave up 4 bases, with 20 bases separating them. CDR1 is LNHDA and CDR2 is SQIVND in the germline V gene (reference sequence). The CDR3 contains 16 residues. This CDR3 reads CASSWPGSGAGETQYF. CDR3 nucleotide sequence: TGTGCCAGTAGTTGGCCGGGGTCGGGAGCGGGAGAGACCCAGTACTTC.

This clonotype occurred a few times. The CDR3 bases are TGTGCCAGCAGTTTTCACCCAGGAGCTAACTATGGCTACACCTTC. Its protein product is CASSFHPGANYGYTF. V is TRBV12-3 or TRBV12-4 and J is TRBJ1-2; D not certain. The CDR3 totals 15 residues. Trimming removed 3 bases from V and 0 bases from J, with 11 bases in between.

In this sample, this clonotype turned up a few times. The gene calls are TRBV5-6 and TRBJ2-1, with D perhaps TRBD2 (5 bases). The V gene's germline CDR1 is SGHDT and CDR2 YYEEEE. Trimming removed 0 bases at V and 9 bases at J, with 13 bases between. The CDR3 is made up of 14 amino acids. In nucleotides, the CDR3 is TGTGCCAGCAGCTTGGCCGGGGTGGATGGTGAGCAGTTCTTC. Residues: CASSLAGVDGEQFF. The whole variable domain, filled in from reference TRBV5-6 and TRBJ2-1, reads DAGVTQSPTHLIKTRGQQVTLRCSPKSGHDTVSWYQQALGQGPQFIFQYYEEEERQRGNFPDRFSGHQFPNYSSELNVNALLLGDSALYLCASSLAGVDGEQFFGPGTRLTVL.

The chain couples TRBV5-1 to TRBJ2-5; perhaps TRBD2 as D (5 bases). This CDR3 has 13 amino acids. V dropped 5 bases and J dropped 2 bases, with 10 bases sitting between them. The germline V gene has CDR1 SGHRS and CDR2 YFSETQ. For the CDR3, the DNA is TGCGCCAGCAGAAGCGGAACTCAAGAGACCCAGTACTTC. Protein: CASRSGTQETQYF.

The chain is built from TRBV30 and TRBJ1-2; no definite D call. V was shortened by 0 bases and J by 4 bases, with 9 bases between the two germline ends. CDR3 size: 13 residues. Germline values: CDR1 GTSNPN, CDR2 SVGIG (reference sequence). This CDR3 reads CAWSVGEVYGYTF. CDR3 DNA: TGTGCCTGGAGTGTGGGAGAGGTCTATGGCTACACCTTC.

The chain employs TRBV7-9 and TRBJ2-3, with D uncertain. With 5 bases removed from V and 5 bases from J, the gap between germline ends came to 11 bases. This CDR3 comprises 13 residues. In germline, CDR1 is SEHNR, CDR2 FQNEAQ (reference sequence). In nucleotides, the CDR3 is TGTGCCAGCAGCCCACGACCCCGAGATACGCAGTATTTT. This sequence encodes CASSPRPRDTQYF.

V usage is TRBV20-1 and J usage is TRBJ2-6, with D unclear. This CDR3 spans 13 amino acids. Germline CDR1 is DFQATT and CDR2 is SNEGSKA (reference sequence). V lost 1 base to trimming and J lost 2 bases, with 3 bases between them. CDR3: CSARGAGANVLTF. For the CDR3, the DNA is TGCAGTGCTAGAGGTGCTGGGGCCAACGTCCTGACTTTC.

V and J are TRBV29-1 and TRBJ2-7; TRBD1 aligns across 10 bases. The ends lost 7 bases at V and 0 bases at J; junction bases unmatched: 12. Germline V lookup: CDR1 SQVTM, CDR2 ANQGSEA. The CDR3 contains 16 residues. This CDR3 reads CSGPGQGIYFSYEQYF. The CDR3 bases are TGCAGCGGCCCGGGACAGGGGATTTATTTCTCCTACGAGCAGTACTTC.